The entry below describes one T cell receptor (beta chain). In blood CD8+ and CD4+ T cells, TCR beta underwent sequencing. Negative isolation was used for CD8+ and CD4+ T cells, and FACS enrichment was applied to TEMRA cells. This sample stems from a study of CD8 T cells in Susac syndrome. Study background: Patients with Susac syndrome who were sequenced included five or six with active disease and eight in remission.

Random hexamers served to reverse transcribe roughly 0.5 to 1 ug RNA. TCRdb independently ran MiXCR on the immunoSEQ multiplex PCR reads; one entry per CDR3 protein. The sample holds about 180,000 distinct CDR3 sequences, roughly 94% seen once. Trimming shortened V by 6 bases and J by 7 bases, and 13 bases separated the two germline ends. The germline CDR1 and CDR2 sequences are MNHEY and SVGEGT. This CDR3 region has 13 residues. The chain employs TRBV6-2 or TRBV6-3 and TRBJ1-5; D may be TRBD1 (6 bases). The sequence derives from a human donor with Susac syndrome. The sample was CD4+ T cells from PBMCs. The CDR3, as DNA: TGTGCCAGCAGCTCGGGACAATGGCAGCCCCAGCATTTT. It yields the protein CASSSGQWQPQHF.